These 11 T cell receptor beta chains came from one sample sequenced in a study of blood T cell repertoires in COVID-19. Produced via immunoSEQ multiplex PCR; TCRdb's table is partial and in-frame only. The sample records 250,000 to 300,000 clones, approximately 88% being singletons. The source material was peripheral blood. The receptors shown here come from a woman between 65 and 79 years old with COVID-19, enrolled during active disease.

This rearrangement joins TRBV15 to TRBJ2-1, with unresolved D. The V end lost 3 bases, the J end lost 8 bases, and 14 bases lay between the germline ends. The CDR3 totals 14 residues. In germline, CDR1 is LNHNV, CDR2 YYDKDF (reference sequence). The CDR3 DNA reads TGTGCCACCAGCAGGGGCTTTGCCGATGATGAGCAGTTCTTC. This sequence encodes CATSRGFADDEQFF.

This clone was detected a few times. The J gene is TRBJ2-3, the V gene TRBV10-3; a weak D match, TRBD1 (5 bases). The V gene's germline CDR1 is ENHRY and CDR2 SYGVKD. The CDR3 has 14 amino acids. Trimming stripped 4 bases from V and 0 bases from J, with 8 bases between. This CDR3 reads CAISGQLSTDTQYF. As DNA, the CDR3 is TGTGCCATCAGTGGACAGTTAAGCACAGATACGCAGTATTTT.

The table lists this clone with a count of one. This chain connects TRBV28 to TRBJ1-5, with D unresolved. Trimming shortened V by 8 bases and J by 3 bases, and 8 bases separated the two germline ends. In germline, CDR1 is MDHEN, CDR2 SYDVKM. The CDR3 covers 12 residues. The CDR3 is CASRTTNQPQHF. CDR3 bases: TGTGCCAGCCGAACTACCAATCAGCCCCAGCATTTT.

The rearrangement links TRBV5-1 to TRBJ2-1; 7 bases fit TRBD2. Looked up from germline, CDR1 is SGHRS and CDR2 is YFSETQ. This CDR3 has 14 amino acids. J lost 6 bases, V lost 4 bases, and 7 bases had no gene match. The CDR3 sequence: CASSPTGGFNEQFF. The CDR3 nucleotides read TGCGCCAGCAGCCCCACCGGGGGGTTCAATGAGCAGTTCTTC. The whole variable domain, filled in from reference TRBV5-1 and TRBJ2-1, reads KAGVTQTPRYLIKTRGQQVTLSCSPISGHRSVSWYQQTPGQGLQFLFEYFSETQRNKGNFPGRFSGRQFSNSRSEMNVSTLELGDSALYLCASSPTGGFNEQFFGPGTRLTVL.

This chain connects TRBV3-1 (or the pseudogene TRBV3-2) to TRBJ1-2; TRBD1 agrees at 7 bases. The CDR3 is 15 amino acids. The J segment lost 6 bases and the V segment lost 6 bases, leaving 13 bases of the junction unmatched. Germline V CDR1 and CDR2: LGHDT, YNNKEL (reference sequence). The CDR3 nucleotides are TGTGCCAGCAGACCTGGCACTAGGGGGCTCCATGGCTACACCTTC. This gives the protein CASRPGTRGLHGYTF.

This chain links TRBV19 with TRBJ2-4; 7 nucleotides align to TRBD1. The CDR3 has 14 residues. Germline CDR1 reads LNHDA; CDR2 reads SQIVND (reference sequence). V lost 6 bases to trimming and J lost 12 bases; unmatched junction nucleotides: 14. Here the CDR3 DNA reads TGTGCCAGTAGCGACTACACGACGGGGACAGATCAGTACTTC. This sequence encodes CASSDYTTGTDQYF.

This chain connects TRBV19 to TRBJ2-4; 7 positions agree with TRBD2. Germline V gene data show CDR1 as LNHDA and CDR2 as SQIVND (reference sequence). The J segment lost 2 bases and the V segment lost 5 bases, leaving 9 bases of the junction unmatched. The CDR3 is 16 amino acids. CDR3 protein: CASSPFSGGSKNIQYF. The CDR3 region has the DNA TGTGCCAGTAGTCCTTTCTCGGGGGGTTCCAAAAACATTCAGTACTTC.

The chain employs TRBV5-5 and TRBJ1-1; D ambiguous. Germline values: CDR1 SGHKS, CDR2 YYEKEE (reference sequence). V was trimmed by 0 bases and J by 4 bases, leaving 16 bases between them. This CDR3 comprises 16 residues. The CDR3 sequence: CASSLAVWQDGTEAFF. CDR3 DNA: TGTGCCAGCAGCTTGGCTGTTTGGCAGGATGGCACTGAAGCTTTCTTT. The entire variable domain, with the rest obtained from reference TRBV5-5 and TRBJ1-1, is as follows: DAGVTQSPTHLIKTRGQQVTLRCSPISGHKSVSWYQQVLGQGPQFIFQYYEKEERGRGNFPDRFSARQFPNYSSELNVNALLLGDSALYLCASSLAVWQDGTEAFFGQGTRLTVV.

For the CDR3, the DNA is TGCGCCAGCAGCCAAGATAACGGGAGGATCTCTGGGGCCAACGTCCTGACTTTC. As protein: CASSQDNGRISGANVLTF. V usage is TRBV4-3 and J usage is TRBJ2-6; 7 nucleotides line up with TRBD2. Per the germline V gene, CDR1 is LGHNA and CDR2 is YSLEER. V gave up 0 bases and J gave up 0 bases; unmatched junction bases: 5. The length of the CDR3 is 18 residues.

The J gene is TRBJ2-1, the V gene TRBV7-9, with D possibly TRBD2 on 6 matching bases. This CDR3 has 17 amino acids. Germline assignment: CDR1 SEHNR and CDR2 FQNEAQ (reference sequence). Trimming shortened V by 1 base and J by 8 bases, and 21 bases separated the two germline ends. The CDR3 DNA sequence: TGTGCCAGCAGCTTAGATGCGGATCCCACAGGAGGGGATGAGCAGTTCTTC. Translated, it gives CASSLDADPTGGDEQFF.

The rearrangement links TRBV18 to TRBJ1-2; TRBD1 agrees at 9 bases. The CDR3 covers 15 residues. Trimming took 3 bases from V and 8 from J; bases not matched to a gene: 10. The germline V gene encodes CDR1 KGHSH and CDR2 LQKENI. The chain's CDR3 is CASSPTGQGSKGYTF. The CDR3 DNA sequence: TGTGCCAGCTCACCCACGGGACAGGGAAGCAAAGGCTACACCTTC.